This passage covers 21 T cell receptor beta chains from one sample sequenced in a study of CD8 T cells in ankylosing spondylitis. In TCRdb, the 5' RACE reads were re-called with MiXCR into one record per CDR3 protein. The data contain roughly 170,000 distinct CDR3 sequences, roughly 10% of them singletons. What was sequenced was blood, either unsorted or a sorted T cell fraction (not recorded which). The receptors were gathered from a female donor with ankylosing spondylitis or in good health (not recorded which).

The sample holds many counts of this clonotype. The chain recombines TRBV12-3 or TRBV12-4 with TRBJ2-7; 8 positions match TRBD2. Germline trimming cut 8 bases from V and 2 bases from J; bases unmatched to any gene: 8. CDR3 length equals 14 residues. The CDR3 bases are TGTGCCAGCGGCGCGGGACTAGGGCCCTACGAGCAGTACTTC. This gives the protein CASGAGLGPYEQYF.

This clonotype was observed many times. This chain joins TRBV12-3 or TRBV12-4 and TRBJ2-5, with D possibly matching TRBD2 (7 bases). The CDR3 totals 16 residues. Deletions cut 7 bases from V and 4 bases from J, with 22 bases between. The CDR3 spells CASTPRAGAFIETQYF. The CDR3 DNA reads TGTGCCAGCACCCCCAGGGCGGGGGCGTTTATAGAGACCCAGTACTTC.

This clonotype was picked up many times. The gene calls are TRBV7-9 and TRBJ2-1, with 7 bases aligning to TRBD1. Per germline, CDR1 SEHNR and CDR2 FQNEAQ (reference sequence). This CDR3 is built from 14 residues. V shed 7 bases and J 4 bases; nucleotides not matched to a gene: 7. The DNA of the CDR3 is TGTGCCAGCAAGACAGGGCTACCTTACAATGAGCAGTTCTTC. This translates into CASKTGLPYNEQFF.

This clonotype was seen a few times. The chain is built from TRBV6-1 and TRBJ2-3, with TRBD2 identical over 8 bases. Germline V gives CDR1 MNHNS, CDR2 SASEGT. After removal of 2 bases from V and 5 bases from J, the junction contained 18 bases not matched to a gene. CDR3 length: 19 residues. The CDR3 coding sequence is TGTGCCAGCAGTGAATTGTATCCGGGAGGGCCCTCCGGAAGAGATACGCAGTATTTT. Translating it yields CASSELYPGGPSGRDTQYF.

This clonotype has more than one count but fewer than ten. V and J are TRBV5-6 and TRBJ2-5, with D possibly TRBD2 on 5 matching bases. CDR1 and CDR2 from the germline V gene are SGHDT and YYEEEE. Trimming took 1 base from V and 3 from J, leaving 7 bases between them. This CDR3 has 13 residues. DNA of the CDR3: TGTGCCAGCAGCTTGCCAGCGGAAGAGACCCAGTACTTC. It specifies CASSLPAEETQYF.

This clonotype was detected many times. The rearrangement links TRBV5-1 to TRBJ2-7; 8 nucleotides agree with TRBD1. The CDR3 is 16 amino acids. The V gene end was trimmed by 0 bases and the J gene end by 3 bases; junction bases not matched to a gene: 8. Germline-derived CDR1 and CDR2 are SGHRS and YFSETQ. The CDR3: CASSLAEGQAFYEQYF. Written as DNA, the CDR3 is TGCGCCAGCAGCTTGGCCGAGGGACAGGCATTCTACGAGCAGTACTTC.

The CDR3 loop reads CASSQLLGWGLQETQYF. CDR3 in DNA: TGTGCCAGCAGCCAACTCCTGGGATGGGGTCTCCAAGAGACCCAGTACTTC. The chain employs TRBV5-5 and TRBJ2-5; no clear D. Between the trimmed V and J ends, which lost 4 bases and 1 base, there was a span of 20 bases. This CDR3 is built from 17 residues. CDR1 is SGHKS and CDR2 is YYEKEE in the germline V gene (reference sequence). The complete variable domain, with remaining parts taken from reference TRBV5-5 and TRBJ2-5, reads DAGVTQSPTHLIKTRGQQVTLRCSPISGHKSVSWYQQVLGQGPQFIFQYYEKEERGRGNFPDRFSARQFPNYSSELNVNALLLGDSALYLCASSQLLGWGLQETQYFGPGTRLLVL.

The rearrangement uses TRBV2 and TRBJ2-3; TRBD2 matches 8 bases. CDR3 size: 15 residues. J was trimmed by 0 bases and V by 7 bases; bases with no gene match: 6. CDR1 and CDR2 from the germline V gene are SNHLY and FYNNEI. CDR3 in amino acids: CASKAGEFSTDTQYF. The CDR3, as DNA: TGTGCCAGCAAAGCGGGAGAGTTCAGCACAGATACGCAGTATTTT.

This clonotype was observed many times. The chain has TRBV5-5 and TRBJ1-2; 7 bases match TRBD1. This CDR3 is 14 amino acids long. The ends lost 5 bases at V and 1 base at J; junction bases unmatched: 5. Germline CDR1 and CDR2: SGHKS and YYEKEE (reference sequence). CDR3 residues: CASSWTGHNYGYTF. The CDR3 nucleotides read TGTGCCAGCAGTTGGACAGGCCATAACTATGGCTACACCTTC.

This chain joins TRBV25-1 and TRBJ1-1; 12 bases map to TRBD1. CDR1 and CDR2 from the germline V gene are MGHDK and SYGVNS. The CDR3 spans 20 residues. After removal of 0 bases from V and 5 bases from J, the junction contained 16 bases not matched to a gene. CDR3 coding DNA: TGTGCCAGCAGTGAATATTTTCCCTCGGGACAGGGGGCGCCGAGGACTGAAGCTTTCTTT. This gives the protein CASSEYFPSGQGAPRTEAFF.

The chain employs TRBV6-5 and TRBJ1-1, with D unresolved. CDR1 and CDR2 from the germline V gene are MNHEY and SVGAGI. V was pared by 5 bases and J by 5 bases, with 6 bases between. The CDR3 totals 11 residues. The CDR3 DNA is TGTGCCAGCAGTAGCTCGACTGAAGCTTTCTTT. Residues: CASSSSTEAFF.

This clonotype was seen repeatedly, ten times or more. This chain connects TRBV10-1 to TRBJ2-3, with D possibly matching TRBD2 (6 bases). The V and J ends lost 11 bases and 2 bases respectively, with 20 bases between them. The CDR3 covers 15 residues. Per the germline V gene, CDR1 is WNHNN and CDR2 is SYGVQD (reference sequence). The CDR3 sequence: CADPTGGTYTDTQYF. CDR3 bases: TGCGCCGACCCGACGGGCGGGACCTACACAGATACGCAGTATTTT.

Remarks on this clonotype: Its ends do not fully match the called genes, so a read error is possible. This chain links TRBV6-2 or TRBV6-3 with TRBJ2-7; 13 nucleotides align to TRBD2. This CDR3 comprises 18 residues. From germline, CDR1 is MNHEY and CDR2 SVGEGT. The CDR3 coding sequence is TGTGCCAGCAGTTACTCTTATCGGACTAGCGGGAGCTCCCACGAGCAGTACTTC. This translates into CASSYSYRTSGSSHEQYF.

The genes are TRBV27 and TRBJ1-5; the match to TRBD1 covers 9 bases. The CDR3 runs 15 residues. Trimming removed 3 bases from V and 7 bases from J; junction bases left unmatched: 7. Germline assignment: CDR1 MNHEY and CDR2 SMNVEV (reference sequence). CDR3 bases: TGTGCCAGCAGTTTTACAGGGGGCGCAGGGCAGCCCCAGCATTTT. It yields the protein CASSFTGGAGQPQHF.

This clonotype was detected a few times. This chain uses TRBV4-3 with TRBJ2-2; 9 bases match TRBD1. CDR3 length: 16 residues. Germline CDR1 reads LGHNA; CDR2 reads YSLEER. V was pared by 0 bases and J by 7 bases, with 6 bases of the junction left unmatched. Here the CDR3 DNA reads TGCGCCAGCAGCCAAGATGACAGGGGGAGTGGCGGGGAGCTGTTTTTT. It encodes CASSQDDRGSGGELFF.

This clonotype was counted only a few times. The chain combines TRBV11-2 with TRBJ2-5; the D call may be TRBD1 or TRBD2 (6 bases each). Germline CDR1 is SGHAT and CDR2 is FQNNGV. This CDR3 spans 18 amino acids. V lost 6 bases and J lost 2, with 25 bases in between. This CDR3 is CASRRGGTSRSGQETQYF. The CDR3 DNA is TGTGCCAGCAGACGAGGGGGGACTTCTCGAAGTGGGCAAGAGACCCAGTACTTC. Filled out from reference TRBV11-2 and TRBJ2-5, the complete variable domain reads EAGVAQSPRYKIIEKRQSVAFWCNPISGHATLYWYQQILGQGPKLLIQFQNNGVVDDSQLPKDRFSAERLKGVDSTLKIQPAKLEDSAVYLCASRRGGTSRSGQETQYFGPGTRLLVL.

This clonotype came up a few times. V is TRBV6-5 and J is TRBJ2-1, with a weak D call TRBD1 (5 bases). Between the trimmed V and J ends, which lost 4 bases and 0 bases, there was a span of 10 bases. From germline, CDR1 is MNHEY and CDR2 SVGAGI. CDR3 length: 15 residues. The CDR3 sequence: CASSSFQGSYNEQFF. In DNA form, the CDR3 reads TGTGCCAGCAGTTCGTTCCAGGGCTCCTACAATGAGCAGTTCTTC.

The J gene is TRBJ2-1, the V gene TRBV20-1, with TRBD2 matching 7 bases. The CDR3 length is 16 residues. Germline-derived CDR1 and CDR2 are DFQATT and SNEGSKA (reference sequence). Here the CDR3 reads CCFWGGESGGLDEQFF. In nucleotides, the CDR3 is TGCTGCTTCTGGGGCGGTGAGTCGGGAGGTCTGGATGAGCAGTTCTTC.

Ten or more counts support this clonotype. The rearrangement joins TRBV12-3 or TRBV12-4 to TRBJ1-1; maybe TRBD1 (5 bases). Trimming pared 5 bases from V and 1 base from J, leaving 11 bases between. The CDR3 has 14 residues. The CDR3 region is CASSGTGGNTEAFF. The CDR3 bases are TGTGCCAGCAGTGGGACCGGAGGGAACACTGAAGCTTTCTTT.

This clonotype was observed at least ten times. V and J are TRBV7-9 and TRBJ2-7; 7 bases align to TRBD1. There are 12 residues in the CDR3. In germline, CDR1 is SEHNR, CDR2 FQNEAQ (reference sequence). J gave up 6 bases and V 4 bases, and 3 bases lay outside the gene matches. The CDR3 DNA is TGTGCCAGCAGCTCCGCAGGGGGCGAGCAGTACTTC. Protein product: CASSSAGGEQYF.

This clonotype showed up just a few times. The CDR3, as DNA: TGCGCCAGCAGTTACATGAACCCCAACAATGAGCAGTTCTTC. Amino acid sequence: CASSYMNPNNEQFF. The chain couples TRBV4-1 to TRBJ2-1, with unresolved D. Germline CDR1 and CDR2: MGHRA and YSYEKL. CDR3 length: 14 amino acids. Trimming cost V 6 bases and J 5 bases, with 14 bases left between them.